This T cell receptor (beta chain) came from a study of cytomegalovirus exposure and HLA in healthy donors. The PCR used 60 Vbeta and 13 Jbeta primers. The table came from immunoSEQ multiplex PCR; TCRdb's copy has only in-frame clones and leaves some out. The top ten hold roughly 5.9% of the sample, which has under 150,000 clones, around 77% seen once. The CDR3 is 13 residues long. Per the germline V gene, CDR1 is MGHRA and CDR2 is YSYEKL. V was pared by 2 bases and J by 2 bases, with 6 bases between. This chain links TRBV4-1 with TRBJ2-5; D gene uncertain. The receptor was isolated from a woman aged 30 to 39 in good health and CMV-seropositive. The sample consisted of PBMCs. The CDR3 spells CASSQQVQETQYF. The DNA of the CDR3 is TGCGCCAGCAGCCAACAGGTTCAAGAGACCCAGTACTTC.